Listed below are T cell receptor beta chains from one sample, sequenced in a study of cytomegalovirus exposure and HLA in healthy donors. Clones were sequenced by immunoSEQ multiplex PCR, and TCRdb holds only the in-frame ones, with some missing. Of more than 100,000 clones detected, roughly 69% appear once; the ten largest clones hold roughly 8.2%. The sequencing sample was made of PBMCs. The receptors were sampled from a woman aged 40 to 55 in good health and CMV-seropositive. CDR3s include the opening cysteine and the closing phenylalanine or tryptophan. Each record gives: V gene, CDR3 protein.

TRBV19	CASRQQGTEAFF
TRBV6-6	CASSGGKVGYTF
TRBV2	CASGLGEQYF
TRBV9	CASSGSRGNTEAFF
TRBV5-6	CASSLGQGHGYTF
TRBV7-3	CASSQTGQSNYGYTF
TRBV5-6	CASSFPGETQYF
TRBV29-1	CSVLGGTALEQYF
TRBV21-1	CASSKAKDRKPTEAFF
TRBV9	CASSPRRENYGYTF
TRBV6-6	CASVSGGTEAFF
TRBV6-4	CASRTSGGASYNEQFF
TRBV18	CASSPLTTGDYEQYF
TRBV11-2	CASSFRHRGSYNSPLHF
TRBV5-1	CASSFGRDRGNGYTF
TRBV9	CASSVNTGGLDTQYF
TRBV27	CASSRTGSYSPLHF
TRBV5-1	CASSSTGTNSPLHF
TRBV7-2	CATQAGTLQAFF
TRBV5-4	CASSFGDSDRRGAFF
TRBV5-1	CASSLEGTADYYGYTF
TRBV6-5	CASSYGGNTGELFF
TRBV29-1	CSVAEAGRDQPQHF
TRBV10-3	CAISERGLPSDEQFF
TRBV5-4	CASSPGEGDTEAFF
TRBV6-1	CASSEPPGYGYTF
TRBV7-9	CASSPVGGGDGYTF
TRBV2	CASRDSSSYEQYF
TRBV4-3	CASSQDDRSTNTEAFF
TRBV19	CASMGSYNEQFF
TRBV18	CASSPGSRENTEAFF